The clone carrying this T cell receptor beta chain came up a few times. TCRdb re-derived calls from the RT-PCR reads in MiXCR, one entry per CDR3 protein. The sample consists of some 880,000 distinct CDR3 sequences, about a sixth of them appearing once. These data are taken from a study of patients and donors after allogeneic stem cell transplantation. After removal of 4 bases from V and 8 bases from J, the junction contained 4 bases not matched to a gene. Germline CDR1 and CDR2: ENHRY and SYGVKD. This CDR3 is built from 14 residues. The chain joins TRBV10-3 to TRBJ2-1; 11 bases match TRBD2. Sequencing input: blood, either unsorted or a sorted T cell fraction (not recorded which). This sequence originates from a human donor who was either an allogeneic HSCT recipient or a stem cell or donor lymphocyte infusion donor (not recorded which). It is not recorded whose cells these are; they may come from a transplant donor. The CDR3 DNA sequence: TGTGCCATCAGTGCTAGCGGGGGGCCCCATGAGCAGTTCTTC. It yields the protein CAISASGGPHEQFF.